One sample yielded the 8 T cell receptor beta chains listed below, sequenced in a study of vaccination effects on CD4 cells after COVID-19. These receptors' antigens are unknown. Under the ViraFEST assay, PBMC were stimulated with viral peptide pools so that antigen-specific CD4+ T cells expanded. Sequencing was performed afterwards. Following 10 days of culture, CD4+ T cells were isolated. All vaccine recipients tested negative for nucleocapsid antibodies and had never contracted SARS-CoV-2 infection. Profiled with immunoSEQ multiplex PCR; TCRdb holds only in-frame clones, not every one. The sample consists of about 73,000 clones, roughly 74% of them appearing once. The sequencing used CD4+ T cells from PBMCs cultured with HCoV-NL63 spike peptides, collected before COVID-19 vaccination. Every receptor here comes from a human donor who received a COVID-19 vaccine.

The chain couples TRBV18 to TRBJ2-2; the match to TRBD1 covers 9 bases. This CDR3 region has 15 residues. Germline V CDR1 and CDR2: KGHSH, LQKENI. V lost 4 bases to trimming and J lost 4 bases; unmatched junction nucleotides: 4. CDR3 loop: CASSLTTGGTGELFF. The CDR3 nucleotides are TGTGCCAGCTCACTTACGACAGGGGGCACCGGGGAGCTGTTTTTT.

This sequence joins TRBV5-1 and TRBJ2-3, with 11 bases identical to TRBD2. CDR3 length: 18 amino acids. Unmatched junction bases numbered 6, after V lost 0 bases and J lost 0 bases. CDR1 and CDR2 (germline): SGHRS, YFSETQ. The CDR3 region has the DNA TGCGCCAGCAGCTTGGGTCTTAGCGGGGGGGCTAGCACAGATACGCAGTATTTT. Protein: CASSLGLSGGASTDTQYF.

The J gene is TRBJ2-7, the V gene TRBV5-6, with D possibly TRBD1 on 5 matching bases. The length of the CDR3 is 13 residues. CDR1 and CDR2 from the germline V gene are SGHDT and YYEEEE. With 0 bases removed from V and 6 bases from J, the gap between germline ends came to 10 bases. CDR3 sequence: CASSLEWGGEQYV. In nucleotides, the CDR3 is TGTGCCAGCAGCTTGGAATGGGGCGGCGAGCAGTACGTC.

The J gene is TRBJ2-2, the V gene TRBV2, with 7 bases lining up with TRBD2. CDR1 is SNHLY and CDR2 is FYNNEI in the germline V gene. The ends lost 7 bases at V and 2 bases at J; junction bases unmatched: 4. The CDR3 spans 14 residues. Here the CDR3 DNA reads TGTGCCAGCACAGGGAGGGTTAACACCGGGGAGCTGTTTTTT. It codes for CASTGRVNTGELFF.

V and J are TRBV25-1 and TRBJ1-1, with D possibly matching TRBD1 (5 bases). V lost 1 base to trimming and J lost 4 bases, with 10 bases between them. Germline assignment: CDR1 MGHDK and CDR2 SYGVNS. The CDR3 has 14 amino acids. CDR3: CASSESGRSTEAFF. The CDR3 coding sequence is TGTGCCAGCAGTGAATCAGGGAGGAGCACTGAAGCTTTCTTT. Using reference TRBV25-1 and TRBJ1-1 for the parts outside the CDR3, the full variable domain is EADIYQTPRYLVIGTGKKITLECSQTMGHDKMYWYQQDPGMELHLIHYSYGVNSTEKGDLSSESTVSRIRTEHFPLTLESARPSHTSQYLCASSESGRSTEAFFGQGTRLTVV.

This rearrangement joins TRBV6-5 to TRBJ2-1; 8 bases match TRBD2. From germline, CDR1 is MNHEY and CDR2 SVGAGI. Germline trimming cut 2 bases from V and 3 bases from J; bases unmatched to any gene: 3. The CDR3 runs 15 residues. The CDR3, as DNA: TGTGCCAGCAGTTACCGGGCGGGGGGCTACAATGAGCAGTTCTTC. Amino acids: CASSYRAGGYNEQFF.

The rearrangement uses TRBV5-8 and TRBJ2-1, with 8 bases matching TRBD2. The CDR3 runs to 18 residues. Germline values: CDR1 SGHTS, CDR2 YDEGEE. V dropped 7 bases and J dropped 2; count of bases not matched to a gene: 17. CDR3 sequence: CASPFLAGEVLAYNEQFF. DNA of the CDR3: TGTGCCAGCCCCTTCCTAGCGGGTGAAGTTCTGGCCTACAATGAGCAGTTCTTC.

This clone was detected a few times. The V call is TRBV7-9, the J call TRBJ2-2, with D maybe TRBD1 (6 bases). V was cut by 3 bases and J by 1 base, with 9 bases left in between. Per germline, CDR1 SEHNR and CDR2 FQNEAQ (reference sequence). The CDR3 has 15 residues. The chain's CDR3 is CASSFGTLNTGELFF. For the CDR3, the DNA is TGTGCCAGCAGCTTTGGGACACTGAACACCGGGGAGCTGTTTTTT. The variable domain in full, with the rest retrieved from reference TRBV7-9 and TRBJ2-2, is DTGVSQNPRHKITKRGQNVTFRCDPISEHNRLYWYRQTLGQGPEFLTYFQNEAQLEKSRLLSDRFSAERPKGSFSTLEIQRTEQGDSAMYLCASSFGTLNTGELFFGEGSRLTVL.